This TCR beta chain derives from a study of blood T cell repertoires in COVID-19. On the study more broadly: Material from acute and convalescent COVID-19 was sourced from the United States, Italy and Spain. Sample material is recorded as cDNA or gDNA derived from T cells, B-cell-depleted T cells, or PBMCs.

Under the authors' procedure: Reference gene primer amplification in the assay estimated nucleated cell counts. Method: immunoSEQ multiplex PCR; TCRdb's copy keeps in-frame clones and lacks some. The V and J calls and the clone size are those of that table, but D and trimming were determined from the DNA. This sample carries roughly 11,000 clones, roughly 80% of them seen once, and the ten largest clones take 21%. Input material: peripheral blood. The clonotype was recovered from a human donor in a cohort sampled during active COVID-19.

Here the CDR3 reads CASSEGAGGPGDTQYF. CDR3 bases: TGTGCCAGCAGTGAAGGGGCGGGGGGGCCCGGAGATACGCAGTATTTT. This sequence joins TRBV2 and TRBJ2-3, with 9 bases identical to TRBD2. The junction had 7 bases not matched to a gene; V was cut back by 1 base and J by 5 bases. The CDR3 runs 16 residues. Germline lookup yields CDR1 SNHLY and CDR2 FYNNEI. Full variable domain (remainder filled in from reference TRBV2 and TRBJ2-3): EPEVTQTPSHQVTQMGQEVILRCVPISNHLYFYWYRQILGQKVEFLVSFYNNEISEKSEIFDDQFSVERPDGSNFTLKIRSTKLEDSAMYFCASSEGAGGPGDTQYFGPGTRLTVL.